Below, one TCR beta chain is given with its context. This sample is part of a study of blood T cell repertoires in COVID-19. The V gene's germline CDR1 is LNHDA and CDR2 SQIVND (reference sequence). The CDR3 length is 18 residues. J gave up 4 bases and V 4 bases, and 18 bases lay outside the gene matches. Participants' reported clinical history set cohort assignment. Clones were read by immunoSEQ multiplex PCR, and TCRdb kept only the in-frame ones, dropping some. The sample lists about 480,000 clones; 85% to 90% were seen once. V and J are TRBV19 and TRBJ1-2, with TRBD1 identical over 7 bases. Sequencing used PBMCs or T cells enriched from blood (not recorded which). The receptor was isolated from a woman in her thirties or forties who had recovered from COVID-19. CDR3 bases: TGTGCCAGTAGTACGAGTTACACCCACAGGGGTCCTATCTATGGCTACACCTTC. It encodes CASSTSYTHRGPIYGYTF.